This is a list of T cell receptor beta chains from one sample in a study of response to subunit inactivated influenza vaccine. TCRdb re-derived calls from the RT-PCR reads in MiXCR, one entry per CDR3 protein. Here the sample spans 650,000 or so distinct CDR3 sequences, about 15% being singletons. The specimen was PBMCs from blood, collected less than 15 days before vaccination. The receptors shown here come from a man in his forties or fifties who received an inactivated influenza vaccine. Each CDR3 is given with its conserved first and last residue. The order of the fields is J gene, clone size, D gene, V gene, CDR3 DNA, CDR3 protein. D genes are given only for firm matches. Size is omitted from some rows. Given values are once, few, many or a class for expanded clones.

j_call: TRBJ1-2; clone_size: few; d_call: .; v_call: TRBV7-9; cdr3_nt: TGTGCCAGCAGCTTGGGGCAGGTTGTCGGTGGCTACACCTTC; cdr3_aa: CASSLGQVVGGYTF
j_call: TRBJ1-1; clone_size: many; d_call: .; v_call: TRBV7-2; cdr3_nt: TGTGCCAGCAGCTTTCACATGGGGGGGAACACTGAAGCTTTCTTT; cdr3_aa: CASSFHMGGNTEAFF
j_call: TRBJ2-3; clone_size: few; d_call: .; v_call: TRBV20-1; cdr3_nt: TGCAGTGCTAGAGATTGGGCGGCTAGCACAGATACGCAGTATTTT; cdr3_aa: CSARDWAASTDTQYF
j_call: TRBJ2-1; clone_size: .; d_call: TRBD2; v_call: TRBV20-1; cdr3_nt: TGCAGTGCTAGAGCCGGGACTAGCGGGAGTCTCTATGAGCAGTTCTTC; cdr3_aa: CSARAGTSGSLYEQFF
j_call: TRBJ2-1; clone_size: few; d_call: TRBD2; v_call: TRBV5-1; cdr3_nt: TGCGCCAGCAGCCTGGGACTAGCGGGAGTGTGGGAGCAGTTCTTC; cdr3_aa: CASSLGLAGVWEQFF
j_call: TRBJ2-1; clone_size: few; d_call: TRBD1; v_call: TRBV27; cdr3_nt: TGTGCCAGCAGTTTATTACAGGGGCGCGGATACAATGAGCAGTTCTTC; cdr3_aa: CASSLLQGRGYNEQFF
j_call: TRBJ2-7; clone_size: .; d_call: .; v_call: TRBV18; cdr3_nt: TGTGCCAGCTCACCCTCCGTTTCAGGGATCCACGAGCAGTACTTC; cdr3_aa: CASSPSVSGIHEQYF
j_call: TRBJ2-2; clone_size: few; d_call: .; v_call: TRBV7-8; cdr3_nt: TGTGCCAGCAGCGGCAGGGTCACCGGGGAGCTGTTTTTT; cdr3_aa: CASSGRVTGELFF
j_call: TRBJ2-5; clone_size: few; d_call: TRBD2; v_call: TRBV15; cdr3_nt: TGTGCCACCAGCAGAGCGGTCGGCAGGGAGGGGACCCAGTACTTC; cdr3_aa: CATSRAVGREGTQYF
j_call: TRBJ2-3; clone_size: few; d_call: TRBD2; v_call: TRBV7-9; cdr3_nt: TGTGCCAGCAGCTTATGGCGGGGGAAACCCACAGATACGCAGTATTTT; cdr3_aa: CASSLWRGKPTDTQYF
j_call: TRBJ2-1; clone_size: many; d_call: .; v_call: TRBV18; cdr3_nt: TGTGCCAGCTCACCTTCACTTAGCTCCTACAATGAGCAGTTCTTC; cdr3_aa: CASSPSLSSYNEQFF
j_call: TRBJ2-7; clone_size: many; d_call: .; v_call: TRBV12-3/TRBV12-4; cdr3_nt: TGTGCCAGCAGTTTTTTCGTGGGAGAGCAGTACTTC; cdr3_aa: CASSFFVGEQYF
j_call: TRBJ2-2; clone_size: few; d_call: .; v_call: TRBV12-3/TRBV12-4; cdr3_nt: TGTGCCAGCAGTACGCGGATTAACACCGGGGAGCTGTTTTTT; cdr3_aa: CASSTRINTGELFF
j_call: TRBJ1-6; clone_size: few; d_call: .; v_call: TRBV12-3/TRBV12-4; cdr3_nt: TGTGCCAGCAGTCCCCTGGGTCGTTCACCCCTCCACTTT; cdr3_aa: CASSPLGRSPLHF
j_call: TRBJ2-7; clone_size: few; d_call: .; v_call: TRBV6-2/TRBV6-3; cdr3_nt: TGTGCCAGCAGCCGACCGACAGGGAGGACGCGGGAGCAGTACTTC; cdr3_aa: CASSRPTGRTREQYF
j_call: TRBJ2-7; clone_size: few; d_call: .; v_call: TRBV7-2; cdr3_nt: TGTGCCAGCGGCCCGGGGGTCTACGAGCAGTACTTC; cdr3_aa: CASGPGVYEQYF
j_call: TRBJ2-1; clone_size: few; d_call: .; v_call: TRBV10-3; cdr3_nt: TGTGCCATCAGTGAACAGAACAATGAGCAGTTCTTC; cdr3_aa: CAISEQNNEQFF
j_call: TRBJ2-1; clone_size: few; d_call: .; v_call: TRBV12-3/TRBV12-4; cdr3_nt: TGTGCCAGCAGTTTTTCTACGGCCGACGATGAGCAGTTCTTC; cdr3_aa: CASSFSTADDEQFF
j_call: TRBJ1-1; clone_size: many; d_call: .; v_call: TRBV20-1; cdr3_nt: TGCAGTGCTCCCCCTACTTTCTCTCAGGGGAACACTGAAGCTTTCTTT; cdr3_aa: CSAPPTFSQGNTEAFF
j_call: TRBJ1-2; clone_size: few; d_call: .; v_call: TRBV11-2; cdr3_nt: TGTGCCAGCAGCGTGGACACGCTCCTTTTGGGTGGCTACACCTTC; cdr3_aa: CASSVDTLLLGGYTF
j_call: TRBJ2-7; clone_size: few; d_call: .; v_call: TRBV29-1; cdr3_nt: TGCAGCGTAGAGACTCCAGGCTCCTACGAGCAGTACTTC; cdr3_aa: CSVETPGSYEQYF
j_call: TRBJ1-4; clone_size: few; d_call: .; v_call: TRBV12-3/TRBV12-4; cdr3_nt: TGTGCCAGCAGCAGACAGTCACCTGAAAAACTGTTTTTT; cdr3_aa: CASSRQSPEKLFF
j_call: TRBJ1-3; clone_size: .; d_call: .; v_call: TRBV7-6; cdr3_nt: TGTGCCAGCAGCTTAGCGCCCACAAACTCTGGAAACACCATATATTTT; cdr3_aa: CASSLAPTNSGNTIYF
j_call: TRBJ2-1; clone_size: few; d_call: .; v_call: TRBV7-7; cdr3_nt: TGTGCCAGCAGCTTAGAGGGATTGAATGTCGGCGGGCAGTTCTTC; cdr3_aa: CASSLEGLNVGGQFF
j_call: TRBJ1-1; clone_size: .; d_call: TRBD1; v_call: TRBV7-9; cdr3_nt: TGTGCCAGCAGCCTAACGGGACAGGGGGGGACTGAAGCTTTCTTT; cdr3_aa: CASSLTGQGGTEAFF
j_call: TRBJ2-2; clone_size: many; d_call: TRBD2; v_call: TRBV27; cdr3_nt: TGTGCCACTTCACTAGCGGGGGGTATGACCGGGGAGCTGTTTTTT; cdr3_aa: CATSLAGGMTGELFF
j_call: TRBJ2-7; clone_size: .; d_call: TRBD2; v_call: TRBV6-1; cdr3_nt: TGTGCCAGCACCCGGACTAGCGCCTACGAGCAGTACTTC; cdr3_aa: CASTRTSAYEQYF
j_call: TRBJ1-6; clone_size: few; d_call: .; v_call: TRBV5-1; cdr3_nt: TGCGCCAGCAGCGGAGGGACAAATTCACCCCTCCACTTT; cdr3_aa: CASSGGTNSPLHF
j_call: TRBJ2-1; clone_size: .; d_call: .; v_call: TRBV7-3; cdr3_nt: TGTGCCAGCAGCTTAACAGGGGATGCGTCCTACAATGAGCAGTTCTTC; cdr3_aa: CASSLTGDASYNEQFF
j_call: TRBJ1-2; clone_size: few; d_call: TRBD1; v_call: TRBV9; cdr3_nt: TGTGCCAGCAGCGTACTGGGGACAGGGGGACACTATGGCTACACCTTC; cdr3_aa: CASSVLGTGGHYGYTF
j_call: TRBJ1-2; clone_size: .; d_call: .; v_call: TRBV4-3; cdr3_nt: TGCGCCAGCAGCCAAGATGGAGATGGCTACACCTTC; cdr3_aa: CASSQDGDGYTF
j_call: TRBJ1-1; clone_size: .; d_call: TRBD1; v_call: TRBV29-1; cdr3_nt: TGCAGCGTCGGGGGACAGGGCGAAATGGGGACTGAAGCTTTCTTT; cdr3_aa: CSVGGQGEMGTEAFF
j_call: TRBJ2-7; clone_size: many; d_call: .; v_call: TRBV7-6; cdr3_nt: TGTGCCAGCAGCCCCGCACCGGGGAGCTCACGCGAGCAGTACTTC; cdr3_aa: CASSPAPGSSREQYF
j_call: TRBJ2-5; clone_size: .; d_call: TRBD2; v_call: TRBV9; cdr3_nt: TGTGCCAGCAGCTGGGGACTAGCGGGGGGGCGAGAGACCCAGTACTTC; cdr3_aa: CASSWGLAGGRETQYF
j_call: TRBJ2-1; clone_size: many; d_call: .; v_call: TRBV20-1; cdr3_nt: TGCAGTGCTCCAACGGGGGAAAGATCCTCCTACAATGAGCAGTTCTTC; cdr3_aa: CSAPTGERSSYNEQFF
j_call: TRBJ2-3; clone_size: .; d_call: TRBD2; v_call: TRBV20-1; cdr3_nt: TGCAGTGCTGGACTAGCGGGATTAACAGATACGCAGTATTTT; cdr3_aa: CSAGLAGLTDTQYF
j_call: TRBJ2-5; clone_size: .; d_call: .; v_call: TRBV6-2/TRBV6-3; cdr3_nt: TGTGCCAGCAGTTACCGAAGGGGAATCCAAGAGACCCAGTACTTC; cdr3_aa: CASSYRRGIQETQYF
j_call: TRBJ2-7; clone_size: .; d_call: .; v_call: TRBV29-1; cdr3_nt: TGCAGCGTTGAAGAGTCAACCGAGCAGTACTTC; cdr3_aa: CSVEESTEQYF
j_call: TRBJ2-3; clone_size: .; d_call: TRBD1; v_call: TRBV4-3; cdr3_nt: TGCGCCAGCAGCCAACGGACAGGGCTAGATACGCAGTATTTT; cdr3_aa: CASSQRTGLDTQYF
j_call: TRBJ2-1; clone_size: few; d_call: TRBD1; v_call: TRBV7-2; cdr3_nt: TGTGCCAGCAGCCTAGGGACAGGGGGCTGGTATGAGCAGTTCTTC; cdr3_aa: CASSLGTGGWYEQFF
j_call: TRBJ2-4; clone_size: .; d_call: TRBD2; v_call: TRBV29-1; cdr3_nt: TGCAGCGTTGAGCCCCAGGCGGGGGGCATTCAGTACTTC; cdr3_aa: CSVEPQAGGIQYF
j_call: TRBJ2-7; clone_size: .; d_call: .; v_call: TRBV20-1; cdr3_nt: TGCAGTGCTAGGGACCTACAGGGCCTCTACGAGCAGTACTTC; cdr3_aa: CSARDLQGLYEQYF
j_call: TRBJ2-1; clone_size: .; d_call: .; v_call: TRBV4-3; cdr3_nt: TGCGCCAGCAGCCAAGATTACAGTGACTCGGATGAGCAGTTCTTC; cdr3_aa: CASSQDYSDSDEQFF
j_call: TRBJ1-5; clone_size: few; d_call: .; v_call: TRBV27; cdr3_nt: TGTGCCAGCAGTTTACTTAATAGCAATCAGCCCCAGCATTTT; cdr3_aa: CASSLLNSNQPQHF
j_call: TRBJ1-2; clone_size: many; d_call: .; v_call: TRBV7-2; cdr3_nt: TGTGCCAGCAGTCCTATACAGGGATATGGCTACACCTTC; cdr3_aa: CASSPIQGYGYTF
j_call: TRBJ2-3; clone_size: few; d_call: .; v_call: TRBV7-9; cdr3_nt: TGTGCCAGCAGCCCGGTTTTGAGGACAGATACGCAGTATTTT; cdr3_aa: CASSPVLRTDTQYF
j_call: TRBJ2-2; clone_size: few; d_call: .; v_call: TRBV7-9; cdr3_nt: TGTGCCAGCAAACTGGGGGCCACCGGGGAGCTGTTTTTT; cdr3_aa: CASKLGATGELFF